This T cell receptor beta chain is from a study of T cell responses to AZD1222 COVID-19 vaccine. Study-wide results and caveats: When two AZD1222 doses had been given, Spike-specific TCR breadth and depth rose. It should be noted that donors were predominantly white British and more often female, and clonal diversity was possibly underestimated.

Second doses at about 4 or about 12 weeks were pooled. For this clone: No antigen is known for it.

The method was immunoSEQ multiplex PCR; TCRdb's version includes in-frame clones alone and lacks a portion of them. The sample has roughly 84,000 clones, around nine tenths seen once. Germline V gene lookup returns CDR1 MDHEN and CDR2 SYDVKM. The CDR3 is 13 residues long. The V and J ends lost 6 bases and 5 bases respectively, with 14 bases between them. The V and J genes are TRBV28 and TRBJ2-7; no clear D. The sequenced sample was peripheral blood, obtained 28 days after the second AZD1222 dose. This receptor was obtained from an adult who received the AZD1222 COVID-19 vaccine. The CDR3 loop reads CASSPSAEDEQYF. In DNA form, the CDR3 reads TGTGCCAGCAGCCCATCCGCCGAGGACGAGCAGTACTTC. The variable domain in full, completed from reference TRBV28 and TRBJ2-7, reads DVKVTQSSRYLVKRTGEKVFLECVQDMDHENMFWYRQDPGLGLRLIYFSYDVKMKEKGDIPEGYSVSREKKERFSLILESASTNQTSMYLCASSPSAEDEQYFGPGTRLTVT.